This T cell receptor (beta chain) was identified during a study of T cell responses to AZD1222 COVID-19 vaccine. Study-wide findings and caveats: Increases in Spike-specific TCR breadth and depth were seen after two AZD1222 doses. White British ancestry dominated among donors, who included more females, and clonal diversity was possibly underestimated. Researchers took repertoire samples only after the peak T cell response had come.

The assay was immunoSEQ multiplex PCR, and TCRdb's table has in-frame clones only and misses some. The table includes 120,000 or so clones, 80% to 90% detected once. The CDR3 sequence is 18 residues long. Unmatched junction bases numbered 11, after V lost 4 bases and J lost 0 bases. Germline CDR1 reads MDHEN; CDR2 reads SYDVKM. In its sample, this clone was seen once. The antigen remains undetermined. The sample in question was peripheral blood, obtained on day 0 of AZD1222 vaccination. The V gene is TRBV28, the J gene TRBJ2-2, with 7 bases that match TRBD1. This receptor was obtained from an adult in good health. The CDR3, as DNA: TGTGCCAGCAGTTACCCCCCGACAGGGATGACGAACACCGGGGAGCTGTTTTTT. This encodes CASSYPPTGMTNTGELFF.